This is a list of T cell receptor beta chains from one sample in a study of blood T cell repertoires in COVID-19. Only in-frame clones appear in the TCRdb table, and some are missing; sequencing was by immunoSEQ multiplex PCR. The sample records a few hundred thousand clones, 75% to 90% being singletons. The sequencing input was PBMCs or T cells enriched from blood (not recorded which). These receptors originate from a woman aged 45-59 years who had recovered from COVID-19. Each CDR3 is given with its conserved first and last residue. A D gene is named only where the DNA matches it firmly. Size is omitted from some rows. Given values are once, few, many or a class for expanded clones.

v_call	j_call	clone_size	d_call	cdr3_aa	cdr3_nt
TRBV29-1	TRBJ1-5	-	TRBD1	CSVLDRSNQPQHF	TGCAGCGTTCTGGACAGGAGCAATCAGCCCCAGCATTTT
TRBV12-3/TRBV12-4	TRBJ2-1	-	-	CASSLLGEQFF	TGTGCCAGCAGTTTACTAGGTGAGCAGTTCTTC
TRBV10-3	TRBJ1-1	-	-	CAISPAAVNTEAFF	TGTGCCATCAGTCCCGCGGCTGTGAACACTGAAGCTTTCTTT
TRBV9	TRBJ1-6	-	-	CASSPPDSSNSPLHF	TGTGCCAGCAGCCCCCCGGACAGTAGTAATTCACCCCTCCACTTT
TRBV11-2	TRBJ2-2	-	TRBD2	CASSLLTSRNTGELFF	TGTGCCAGCAGCTTATTGACTAGCAGGAACACCGGGGAGCTGTTTTTT
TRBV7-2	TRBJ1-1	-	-	CASSRDNRPTEAFF	TGTGCCAGCAGTCGGGATAACAGACCCACTGAAGCTTTCTTT
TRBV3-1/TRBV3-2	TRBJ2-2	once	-	CASSQLGGTGELFF	TGTGCCAGCAGCCAACTAGGGGGCACCGGGGAGCTGTTTTTT
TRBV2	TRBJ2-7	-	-	CASSEVVFGEQYF	TGTGCCAGCAGTGAAGTAGTTTTCGGCGAGCAGTACTTC
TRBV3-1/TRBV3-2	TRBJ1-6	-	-	CASSQRAQAGNSPLHF	TGTGCCAGCAGCCAGAGGGCGCAGGCGGGTAATTCACCCCTCCACTTT
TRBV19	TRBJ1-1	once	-	CASRDTAKSTEAFF	TGTGCCAGTAGGGACACCGCAAAGTCCACTGAAGCTTTCTTT
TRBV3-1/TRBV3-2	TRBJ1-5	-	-	CASSQDSDQPQHF	TGTGCCAGCAGCCAGGACAGCGACCAGCCCCAGCATTTT
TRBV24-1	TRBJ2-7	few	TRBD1	CATSDYYQTGTDVYEQYF	TGTGCCACCAGTGATTACTACCAGACAGGGACCGACGTCTACGAGCAGTACTTC
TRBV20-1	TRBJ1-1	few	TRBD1	CSAGQGGEAFF	TGCAGTGCCGGACAGGGTGGTGAAGCTTTCTTT
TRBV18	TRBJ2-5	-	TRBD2	CASLAGSRETQYF	TGTGCCAGCCTAGCGGGGAGTAGAGAGACCCAGTACTTC
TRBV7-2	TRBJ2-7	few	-	CASSLEGVLAAEQYF	TGTGCCAGCAGCTTAGAAGGTGTACTAGCTGCCGAGCAGTACTTC
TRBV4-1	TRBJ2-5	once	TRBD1	CASSQPRDSIYQETQYF	TGCGCCAGCAGCCAACCTCGGGACAGCATATACCAAGAGACCCAGTACTTC
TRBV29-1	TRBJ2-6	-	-	CSVEESRVLSGANVLTF	TGCAGCGTTGAAGAATCCAGGGTACTCTCTGGGGCCAACGTCCTGACTTTC
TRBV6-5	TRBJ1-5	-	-	CASSNKAAGNQPQHF	TGTGCCAGCAGCAACAAGGCAGCGGGCAATCAGCCCCAGCATTTT
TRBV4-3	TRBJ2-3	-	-	CASRQQPSGADTQYF	TGCGCCAGCAGACAACAGCCTTCGGGGGCAGATACGCAGTATTTT
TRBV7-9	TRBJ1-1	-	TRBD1	CASSRGGDTEAFF	TGTGCCAGCAGCCGAGGGGGCGATACTGAAGCTTTCTTT
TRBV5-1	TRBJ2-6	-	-	CASSFQSGANVLTF	TGCGCCAGCAGCTTCCAGTCTGGGGCCAACGTCCTGACTTTC
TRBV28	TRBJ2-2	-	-	CASSPGGQKNTGELFF	TGTGCCAGCAGCCCCGGTGGGCAGAAGAACACCGGGGAGCTGTTTTTT
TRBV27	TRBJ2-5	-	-	CASSPGRAETQYF	TGTGCCAGCAGTCCCGGGCGGGCCGAGACCCAGTACTTC
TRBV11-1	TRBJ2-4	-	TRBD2	CASSPLLAGGNIQYF	TGTGCCAGCAGCCCATTGTTAGCGGGAGGGAACATTCAGTACTTC
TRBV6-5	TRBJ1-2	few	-	CASAPADRRHGYTF	TGTGCCAGCGCCCCCGCTGACAGGCGCCATGGCTACACCTTC
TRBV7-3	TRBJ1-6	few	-	CASSLQMGSPLHF	TGTGCCAGCAGCTTACAGATGGGCTCACCCCTCCACTTT
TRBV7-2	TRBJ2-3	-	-	CASSLIVSDTQYF	TGTGCCAGCAGCTTAATTGTCTCAGATACGCAGTATTTT
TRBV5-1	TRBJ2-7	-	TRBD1	CASSFALDRGYEQYF	TGCGCCAGCAGCTTCGCCCTGGACAGGGGATACGAGCAGTACTTC
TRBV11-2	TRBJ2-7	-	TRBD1	CASSLGTGGEQYF	TGTGCCAGCAGCTTAGGCACAGGGGGCGAGCAGTACTTC
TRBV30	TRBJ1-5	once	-	CAWSADSSNQPQHF	TGTGCCTGGAGTGCCGACAGCAGCAATCAGCCCCAGCATTTT
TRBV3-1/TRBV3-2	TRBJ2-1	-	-	CASSQGGRGFLDEQFF	TGTGCCAGCAGCCAAGGGGGCAGGGGATTCTTGGATGAGCAGTTCTTC
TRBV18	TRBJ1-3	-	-	CASSPLLPSDTTPSNTIYF	TGTGCCAGCTCACCACTCCTCCCCTCAGACACAACGCCGTCTAACACCATATATTTT
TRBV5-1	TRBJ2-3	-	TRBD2	CASSPLGGGIADTQYF	TGCGCCAGCAGCCCCTTGGGGGGGGGTATCGCAGATACGCAGTATTTT
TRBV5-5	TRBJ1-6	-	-	CASSLDQTGPNSPLHF	TGTGCCAGCAGCTTGGATCAAACAGGGCCCAATTCACCCCTCCACTTT
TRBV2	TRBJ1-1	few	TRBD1	CASSGDRAMNTEAFF	TGTGCCAGCAGCGGGGACAGGGCTATGAACACTGAAGCTTTCTTT